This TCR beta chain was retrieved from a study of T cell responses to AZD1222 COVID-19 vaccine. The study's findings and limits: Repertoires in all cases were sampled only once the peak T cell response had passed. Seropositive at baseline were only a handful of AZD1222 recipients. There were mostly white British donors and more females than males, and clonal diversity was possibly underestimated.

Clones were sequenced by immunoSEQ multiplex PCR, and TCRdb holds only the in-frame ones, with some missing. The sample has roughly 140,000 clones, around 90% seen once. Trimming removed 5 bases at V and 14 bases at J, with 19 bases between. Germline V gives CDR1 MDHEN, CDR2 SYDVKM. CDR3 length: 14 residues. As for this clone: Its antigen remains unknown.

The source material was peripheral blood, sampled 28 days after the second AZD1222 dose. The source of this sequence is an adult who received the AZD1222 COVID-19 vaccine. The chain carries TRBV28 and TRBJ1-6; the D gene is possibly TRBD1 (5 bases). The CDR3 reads CASSPLPGEKALHF. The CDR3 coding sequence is TGTGCCAGCAGTCCCCTGCCGGGGGAAAAGGCCCTCCACTTT.